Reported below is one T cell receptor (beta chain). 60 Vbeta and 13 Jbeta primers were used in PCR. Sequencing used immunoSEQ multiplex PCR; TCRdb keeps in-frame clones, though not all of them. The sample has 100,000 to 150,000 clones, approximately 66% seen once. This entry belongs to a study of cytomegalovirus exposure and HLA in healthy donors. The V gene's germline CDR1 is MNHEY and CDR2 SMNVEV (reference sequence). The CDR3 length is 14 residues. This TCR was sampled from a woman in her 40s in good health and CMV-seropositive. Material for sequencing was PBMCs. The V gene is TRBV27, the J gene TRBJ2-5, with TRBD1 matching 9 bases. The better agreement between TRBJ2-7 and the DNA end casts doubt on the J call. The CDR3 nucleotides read TGTGCCAGCAGTCCCCGACAGGGGGAGCACGAGCAGTACTTC. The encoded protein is CASSPRQGEHEQYF.